This TCR beta chain was captured by sequencing in a study of T cell repertoires in cytomegalovirus infection. About the study: Indicated by public TCR beta signatures were CMV infection and matching HLA type.

This clonotype was found many times. Its specificity is not known. TCRdb independently ran MiXCR on the reads; one entry per CDR3 protein. The data contain a few hundred thousand distinct CDR3 sequences, roughly 15% of them singletons. Whole-study findings and limits: Adding up the frequency of public TCR beta families identified people who carried CMV plus the relevant HLA. HLA-C-restricted CMV-specific TCR beta clonotypes prevailed in the ex vivo response.

This receptor was identified in a human donor in good health (CMV status not recorded). Some clones in this sample may be carry-over from other donors' samples. The sample consisted of PBMCs.

Here the CDR3 DNA reads TGCAGTGCTCCCGGGGGGGGCGCGAACACCGGGGAGCTGTTTTTT. Translated: CSAPGGGANTGELFF. The gene calls are TRBV20-1 and TRBJ2-2, with 8 bases fitting TRBD2. The J segment lost 0 bases and the V segment lost 5 bases, leaving 5 bases of the junction unmatched. This CDR3 comprises 15 residues. Germline V gives CDR1 DFQATT, CDR2 SNEGSKA (reference sequence).